Sequencing of this T cell receptor (beta chain) was carried out in a study of blood T cells in healthy people across ages. A J-beta primer mix and a sample-barcoded 5' primer were used in a second PCR of roughly 6 to 12 cycles. Tagging of each cDNA molecule was performed by a template-switch adaptor with 12 random nucleotides. A single record per CDR3 protein comes from TCRdb applying MiXCR to the 5' RACE reads. The sample lists about 1.5 million distinct CDR3 sequences; 40% to 50% were seen once. Study-level points and caveats: The study could not conclusively compare naive and antigen-experienced cells, given its unsorted PBMCs. Naive CD4+ cell counts and diversity both ran higher in long-lived than in aged donors.

Total RNA was isolated from each sample in quantities of at least 6 micrograms. This clonotype turned up a few times. Its target is unknown. The receptor comes from a woman in her late teens or twenties in good health. Sequencing input: blood.

The CDR3 here is CASSLDHIAGYQETQYF. DNA of the CDR3: TGTGCCAGCAGCTTAGATCATATAGCGGGGTATCAAGAGACCCAGTACTTC. The chain employs TRBV7-8 and TRBJ2-5; 8 positions agree with TRBD2. Germline-derived CDR1 and CDR2 are SGHVS and FQNEAQ. The CDR3 runs to 17 residues. The trim removed 1 base at V and 2 bases at J, leaving 9 bases unmatched.